The 20 T cell receptor beta chains in this list originate from one sample, sequenced in a study of regulatory T cells in long-lasting Graves disease. Time point defined: persistent/refractory GD, antithyroid drugs over 5 years with positive TRAb. RNA extracted from PBMCs served as the sequencing template. Building of the TCR beta libraries involved iRepertoire HTBI primers and Arm-PCR of CDR3 regions. TCRdb re-called the multiplex PCR reads with MiXCR, one entry per CDR3 protein. The sample contains some 470,000 distinct CDR3 sequences, about 22% of which appear only once. The starting material was peripheral blood mononuclear cells (PBMCs), obtained when the disease was refractory, from a patient treated with antithyroid drugs. Receptors were obtained from a female donor with Graves disease.

CDR3 in amino acids: CASSLQGGPTEAFF. The CDR3 DNA reads as TGTGCCAGCAGCTTACAGGGGGGTCCCACTGAAGCTTTCTTT. The chain combines TRBV7-2 with TRBJ1-1; TRBD1 matches at 7 bases. V shed 2 bases and J 4 bases; nucleotides not matched to a gene: 4. The CDR3 spans 14 residues. In germline, CDR1 is SGHTA, CDR2 FQGNSA.

The chain has TRBV5-4 and TRBJ2-2; tentatively, D is TRBD1 or TRBD2 (5 bases each). The germline CDR1 and CDR2 sequences are SGHNT and YYREEE (reference sequence). The length of the CDR3 is 15 residues. V dropped 5 bases and J dropped 0 bases, with 11 bases sitting between them. CDR3 nucleotide sequence: TGTGCCAGCAGTGCTGGGGGAGCGAACACCGGGGAGCTGTTTTTT. Translated: CASSAGGANTGELFF.

This clonotype was seen only a few times. This rearrangement joins TRBV7-6 to TRBJ2-7, with unresolved D. The CDR3 is 15 residues long. CDR1 SGHVS and CDR2 FNYEAQ come from the germline V gene. With 1 base removed from V and 2 bases from J, the gap between germline ends came to 12 bases. CDR3 sequence reads: CASSLGVGQPYEQYF. Here the CDR3 DNA reads TGTGCCAGCAGCTTAGGCGTGGGCCAACCCTACGAGCAGTACTTC.

The chain carries TRBV30 and TRBJ1-6, with TRBD1 identical over 10 bases. This CDR3 has 14 residues. Germline V gene data show CDR1 as GTSNPN and CDR2 as SVGIG (reference sequence). Trimming took 2 bases from V and 7 from J; bases not matched to a gene: 2. The chain's CDR3 is CAWSTGQGNSPLHF. In DNA, the CDR3 is TGTGCCTGGAGTACGGGACAGGGGAATTCACCCCTCCACTTT.

Many counts were recorded for this clonotype. The genes are TRBV7-2 and TRBJ2-5; perhaps TRBD1 as D (5 bases). There are 14 residues in the CDR3. Germline loops: CDR1 SGHTA, CDR2 FQGNSA. V was cut by 6 bases and J by 5 bases, with 16 bases left in between. The CDR3, as DNA: TGTGCCAGCAGATACCTTGACAGTCGGGAGACCCAGTACTTC. Its protein is CASRYLDSRETQYF.

This clonotype has just a few counts. This chain uses TRBV5-1 with TRBJ2-3, with a tentative D call TRBD2 (6 bases). V was shortened by 5 bases and J by 2 bases, with 9 bases between the two germline ends. The CDR3 runs 13 residues. The V gene's germline CDR1 is SGHRS and CDR2 YFSETQ. The CDR3 sequence: CASRGLLTDTQYF. The CDR3 region has the DNA TGCGCCAGCAGGGGACTCCTCACAGATACGCAGTATTTT. Together with reference TRBV5-1 and TRBJ2-3, the CDR3 gives the full variable domain: KAGVTQTPRYLIKTRGQQVTLSCSPISGHRSVSWYQQTPGQGLQFLFEYFSETQRNKGNFPGRFSGRQFSNSRSEMNVSTLELGDSALYLCASRGLLTDTQYFGPGTRLTVL.

The chain links TRBV5-5 to TRBJ1-6; tentative D call: TRBD1 (5 bases). Trimming removed 1 base at V and 7 bases at J, with 9 bases between. This CDR3 has 14 amino acids. Germline V CDR1 and CDR2: SGHKS, YYEKEE (reference sequence). CDR3 in amino acids: CASSLSGRNSPLHF. The CDR3 DNA follows: TGTGCCAGCAGCTTGTCAGGGCGGAATTCACCCCTCCACTTT.

The gene calls are TRBV6-6 and TRBJ2-4, with 7 bases identical to TRBD2. The germline V gene has CDR1 MNHNY and CDR2 SVGAGI (reference sequence). The CDR3 runs to 15 residues. After removal of 0 bases from V and 7 bases from J, the junction contained 6 bases not matched to a gene. The CDR3 loop reads CASSYSGRAVNIQYF. CDR3 DNA: TGTGCCAGCAGTTACTCGGGGAGGGCCGTGAACATTCAGTACTTC.

This clonotype occurred many times. The chain joins TRBV2 to TRBJ2-5; D is unclear. The CDR3 loop spans 15 amino acids. CDR1 is SNHLY and CDR2 is FYNNEI in the germline V gene. V gave up 4 bases and J gave up 1 base, with 13 bases separating them. The CDR3 loop reads CASSGLNGPQETQYF. The CDR3 DNA reads TGTGCCAGCAGTGGGCTGAACGGACCCCAAGAGACCCAGTACTTC.

The table lists this clonotype with many counts. The chain joins TRBV3-1 to TRBJ1-6, with a tentative D call TRBD1 (5 bases). The V end lost 2 bases, the J end lost 8 bases, and 10 bases lay between the germline ends. The CDR3 contains 14 residues. The germline V gene has CDR1 LGHDT and CDR2 YNNKEL (reference sequence). The CDR3 sequence: CASSQRDRDSPLHF. The CDR3 nucleotides are TGTGCCAGCAGCCAACGAGACAGAGATTCACCCCTCCACTTT.

This clonotype was detected many times. The chain carries TRBV2 and TRBJ1-6; the D is unclear. The germline gives CDR1 SNHLY, CDR2 FYNNEI. The CDR3 spans 16 residues. Trimming left V 7 bases short and J 10 bases short, with 23 bases between. CDR3 nucleotide sequence: TGTGCCAGCAAAAGTGACCCTGCCGGCTTAAGGTCACCCCTCCACTTT. Residues: CASKSDPAGLRSPLHF.

The J gene is TRBJ2-1, the V gene TRBV6-2 or TRBV6-3, with 11 bases identical to TRBD2. The trim removed 0 bases at V and 7 bases at J, leaving 11 bases unmatched. The CDR3 contains 18 residues. Germline loops: CDR1 MNHEY, CDR2 SVGEGT. The CDR3 nucleotides read TGTGCCAGCAGTTACTCGAGCCTGACTAGCGGGGCAAGAAATGAGCAGTTCTTC. Protein product: CASSYSSLTSGARNEQFF.

This clonotype showed up many times. The gene calls are TRBV2 and TRBJ2-7, with D tentatively TRBD2 (7 bases). With 6 bases removed from V and 0 bases from J, the gap between germline ends came to 15 bases. The CDR3 covers 15 residues. CDR1 is SNHLY, CDR2 FYNNEI, per germline. The DNA for the CDR3 is TGTGCCAGCAGAGGGGGAGCGGGACTCTCCTACGAGCAGTACTTC. Translated, it gives CASRGGAGLSYEQYF.

This clonotype was counted ten times or more. The chain employs TRBV6-1 and TRBJ2-5, with 7 bases lining up with TRBD1. This CDR3 has 16 amino acids. The V segment lost 6 bases and the J segment 5 bases; nucleotides outside the gene matches: 15. The germline CDR1 and CDR2 sequences are MNHNS and SASEGT. DNA for the CDR3: TGTGCCAGCAGCGCCAACTTGAGGGGGCGCGGGGAGACCCAGTACTTC. Translated, it gives CASSANLRGRGETQYF.

With regard to this clonotype: A read error may explain this, as a much larger clone is one base away. The genes are TRBV20-1 and TRBJ2-7, with 11 bases matching TRBD2. Germline lookup yields CDR1 DFQATT and CDR2 SNEGSKA (reference sequence). This CDR3 contains 14 residues. DNA of the CDR3: TGCAGTGCACTTACTAGCGGGGGCTACTACGAGCAGTGCTTC. Translated: CSALTSGGYYEQCF.

Ten or more counts support this clonotype. The CDR3 loop is CASRTERRIESNYEQYF. The CDR3, as DNA: TGTGCCAGCAGAACTGAAAGGAGGATCGAAAGCAACTACGAGCAGTACTTC. This rearrangement joins TRBV6-1 to TRBJ2-7, with a weak D call TRBD2 (5 bases). V shed 6 bases and J shed 3 bases, with 24 bases lying between them. From germline, CDR1 is MNHNS and CDR2 SASEGT. The CDR3 runs 17 residues.

This clonotype was observed a few times. This rearrangement joins TRBV6-1 to TRBJ1-4; 8 bases are shared with TRBD1. After removal of 6 bases from V and 7 bases from J, the junction contained 7 bases not matched to a gene. Germline CDR1 and CDR2: MNHNS and SASEGT. CDR3 length: 14 residues. DNA for the CDR3: TGTGCCAGCAGCATGACAGGGGCGGGTGAAAAACTGTTTTTT. Translating gives CASSMTGAGEKLFF.

This clonotype was seen many times. This chain uses TRBV28 with TRBJ1-1; TRBD1 agrees at 7 bases. The germline V gene encodes CDR1 MDHEN and CDR2 SYDVKM. The V gene end was trimmed by 5 bases and the J gene end by 4 bases; junction bases not matched to a gene: 16. This CDR3 has 17 amino acids. For the CDR3, the DNA is TGTGCCAGCAGTGGGGTATCGGACAGGCCGTGGAGCACTGAAGCTTTCTTT. It encodes CASSGVSDRPWSTEAFF.

V usage is TRBV7-3 and J usage is TRBJ2-3; D remains unclear. The CDR3 runs 14 residues. V gave up 5 bases and J gave up 5 bases, with 14 bases separating them. Germline values: CDR1 SGHTA, CDR2 FQGTGA. The CDR3 nucleotides read TGTGCCAGCAGCCCACTCGGGCCGAAAGATACGCAGTATTTT. It is translated as CASSPLGPKDTQYF.

This clonotype has ten or more counts. The chain joins TRBV28 to TRBJ2-4, with D perhaps TRBD1 or TRBD2 (5 bases each). Per the germline V gene, CDR1 is MDHEN and CDR2 is SYDVKM. The CDR3 contains 13 residues. Deletions cut 6 bases from V and 6 bases from J, with 12 bases between. The CDR3 sequence: CASSGTLLNIQYF. The DNA for the CDR3 is TGTGCCAGCAGCGGGACCTTGTTAAACATTCAGTACTTC.